The sample holds a few counts of the clone carrying this T cell receptor beta chain. No antigen is known for it. The sample comes from a study of T-cell reconstitution after alpha-beta-depleted transplantation in children. Study-wide points: Reportedly, roughly two months post-transplant, alpha-beta T cells arose from several hundred expanded graft clones.

This CDR3 spans 13 amino acids. The germline V gene has CDR1 SQVTM and CDR2 ANQGSEA. Trimming cost V 6 bases and J 2 bases; bases outside gene matches: 4. Construction of the TCRbeta library involved unique molecular identifiers. TCRdb passed the PCR reads through MiXCR, listing each CDR3 protein once. The sample has 500,000 to 600,000 distinct CDR3 sequences; 20% to 30% are singletons. The specimen was PBMCs, collected before TCRalphabeta/CD19-depleted stem cell transplant. The source is a boy under three years old with Wiskott-Aldrich syndrome, due to receive a stem cell transplant. The rearrangement links TRBV29-1 to TRBJ2-3, with 8 bases that match TRBD2. CDR3 coding DNA: TGCAGCGTCACTAGCGGCTCCACAGATACGCAGTATTTT. It yields the protein CSVTSGSTDTQYF.